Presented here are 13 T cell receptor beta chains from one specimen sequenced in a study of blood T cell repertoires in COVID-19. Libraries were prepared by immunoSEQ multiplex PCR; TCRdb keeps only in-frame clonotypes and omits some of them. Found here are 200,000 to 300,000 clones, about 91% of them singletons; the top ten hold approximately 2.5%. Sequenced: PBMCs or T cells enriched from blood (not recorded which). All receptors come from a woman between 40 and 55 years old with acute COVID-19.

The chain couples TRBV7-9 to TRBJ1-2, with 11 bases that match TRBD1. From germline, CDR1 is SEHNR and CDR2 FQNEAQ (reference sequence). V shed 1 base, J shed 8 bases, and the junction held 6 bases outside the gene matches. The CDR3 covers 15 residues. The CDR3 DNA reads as TGTGCCAGCAGCTTAGTTGGGGACAGGGGGAACGGCTACACCTTC. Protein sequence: CASSLVGDRGNGYTF.

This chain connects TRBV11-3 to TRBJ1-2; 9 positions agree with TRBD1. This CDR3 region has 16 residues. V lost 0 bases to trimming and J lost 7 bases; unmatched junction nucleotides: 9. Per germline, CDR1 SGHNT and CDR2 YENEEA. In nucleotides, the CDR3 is TGTGCCAGCAGCTTAGACCTACGGGACAGGGTGCTTGGCTACACCTTC. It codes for CASSLDLRDRVLGYTF.

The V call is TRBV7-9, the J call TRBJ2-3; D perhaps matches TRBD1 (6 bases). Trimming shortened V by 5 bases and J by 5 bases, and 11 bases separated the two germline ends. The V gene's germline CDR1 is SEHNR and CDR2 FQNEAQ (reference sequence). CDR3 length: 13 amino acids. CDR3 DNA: TGTGCCAGCAGCCTAACAGGGATAGATACGCAGTATTTT. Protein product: CASSLTGIDTQYF.

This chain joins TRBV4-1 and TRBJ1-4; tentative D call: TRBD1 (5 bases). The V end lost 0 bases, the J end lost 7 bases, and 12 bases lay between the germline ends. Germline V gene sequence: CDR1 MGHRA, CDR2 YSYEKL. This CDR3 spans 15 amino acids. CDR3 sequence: CASSQDGGGVEKLFF. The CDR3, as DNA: TGCGCCAGCAGCCAAGATGGGGGGGGAGTTGAAAAACTGTTTTTT.

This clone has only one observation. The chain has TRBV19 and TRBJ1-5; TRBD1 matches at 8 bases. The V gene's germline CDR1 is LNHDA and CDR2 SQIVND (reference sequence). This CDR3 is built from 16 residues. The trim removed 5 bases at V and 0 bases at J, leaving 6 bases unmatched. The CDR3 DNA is TGTGCCAGTAGTGCGCAAGACAGGGGTAGCAATCAGCCCCAGCATTTT. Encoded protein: CASSAQDRGSNQPQHF.

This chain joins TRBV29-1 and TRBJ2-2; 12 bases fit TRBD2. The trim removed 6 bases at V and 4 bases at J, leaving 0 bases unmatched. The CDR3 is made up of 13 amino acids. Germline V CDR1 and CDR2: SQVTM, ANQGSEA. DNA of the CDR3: TGCAGCGTGGGACTAGCGGGCACCGGGGAGCTGTTTTTT. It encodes CSVGLAGTGELFF.

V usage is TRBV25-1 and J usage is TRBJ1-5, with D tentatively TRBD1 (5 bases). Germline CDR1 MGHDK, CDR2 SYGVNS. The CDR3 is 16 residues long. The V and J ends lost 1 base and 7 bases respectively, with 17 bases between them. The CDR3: CASSELVGRDHQPQHF. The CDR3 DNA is TGTGCCAGCAGTGAATTAGTAGGCAGGGATCACCAGCCCCAGCATTTT.

This chain's CDR3 is CSASRRSDETQYF. The DNA for the CDR3 is TGCAGTGCTAGTAGGCGGTCGGATGAGACCCAGTACTTC. The chain carries TRBV20-1 and TRBJ2-5; D remains unclear. The CDR3 length is 13 residues. Trimming stripped 3 bases from V and 5 bases from J, with 13 bases between. Germline CDR1 and CDR2: DFQATT and SNEGSKA (reference sequence).

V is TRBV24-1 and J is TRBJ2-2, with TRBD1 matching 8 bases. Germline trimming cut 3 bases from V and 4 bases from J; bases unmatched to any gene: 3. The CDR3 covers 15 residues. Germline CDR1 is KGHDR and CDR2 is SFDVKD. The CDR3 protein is CATSDPGQVTGELFF. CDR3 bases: TGTGCCACCAGTGATCCGGGACAGGTCACCGGGGAGCTGTTTTTT.

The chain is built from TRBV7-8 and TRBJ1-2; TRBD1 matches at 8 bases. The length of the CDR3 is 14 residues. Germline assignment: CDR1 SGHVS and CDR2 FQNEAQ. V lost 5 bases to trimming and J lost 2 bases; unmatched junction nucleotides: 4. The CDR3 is CASSRAGGNYGYTF. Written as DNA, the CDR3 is TGTGCCAGCAGCCGAGCAGGGGGCAACTATGGCTACACCTTC.

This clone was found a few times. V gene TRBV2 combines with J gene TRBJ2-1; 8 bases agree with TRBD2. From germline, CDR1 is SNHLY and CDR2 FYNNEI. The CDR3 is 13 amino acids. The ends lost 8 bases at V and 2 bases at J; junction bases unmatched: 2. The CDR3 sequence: CASVLAAYNEQFF. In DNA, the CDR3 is TGTGCCAGCGTACTAGCGGCCTACAATGAGCAGTTCTTC.

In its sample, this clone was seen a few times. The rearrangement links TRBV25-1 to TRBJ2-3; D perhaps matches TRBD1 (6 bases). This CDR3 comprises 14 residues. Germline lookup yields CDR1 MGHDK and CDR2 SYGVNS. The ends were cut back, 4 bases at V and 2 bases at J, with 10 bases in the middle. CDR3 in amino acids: CASSGHRDTDTQYF. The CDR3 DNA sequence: TGTGCCAGCAGTGGTCACAGGGACACAGATACGCAGTATTTT.

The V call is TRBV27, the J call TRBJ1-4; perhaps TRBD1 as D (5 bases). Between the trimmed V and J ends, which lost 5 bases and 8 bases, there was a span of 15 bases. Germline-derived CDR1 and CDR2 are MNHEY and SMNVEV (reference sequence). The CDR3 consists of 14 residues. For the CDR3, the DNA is TGTGCCAGCAGTCCGGACACCGAACGGGAAAAACTGTTTTTT. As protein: CASSPDTEREKLFF. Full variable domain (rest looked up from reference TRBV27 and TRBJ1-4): EAQVTQNPRYLITVTGKKLTVTCSQNMNHEYMSWYRQDPGLGLRQIYYSMNVEVTDKGDVPEGYKVSRKEKRNFPLILESPSPNQTSLYFCASSPDTEREKLFFGSGTQLSVL.